This TCR beta chain comes out of a study of coeliac disease. Clones were read by immunoSEQ multiplex PCR, and TCRdb kept only the in-frame ones, dropping some. The data contain 3,000 to 4,000 clones, 65% to 70% of them singletons. The length of the CDR3 is 15 residues. The V gene end was trimmed by 1 base and the J gene end by 2 bases; junction bases not matched to a gene: 3. Germline CDR1 is SGHTA and CDR2 is FQGNSA. This clone was seen once. Its antigen is still unknown. Findings and limits, study-wide: Control samples showed higher TRB and TRG clonality than intraepithelial and lamina propria samples in active celiac disease.

The chain couples TRBV7-2 to TRBJ2-7; TRBD1 aligns across 9 bases. The clonotype was recovered from a woman aged 55 to 70 with active celiac disease. The sequenced sample was intraepithelial lymphocytes from the gut. The CDR3 region is CASSLGQGVPYEQYF. CDR3 coding DNA: TGTGCCAGCAGCTTAGGACAGGGGGTCCCCTACGAGCAGTACTTC.